This TCR beta chain derives from a study of CD8 T cells in ankylosing spondylitis. V was cut by 10 bases and J by 5 bases, with 14 bases left in between. The CDR3 length is 12 residues. Germline V gene data show CDR1 as MNHEY and CDR2 as SMNVEV (reference sequence). This clonotype was seen only a few times. Quantitative 5'-RACE with molecular barcodes generated TCR beta libraries. MiXCR was run by TCRdb on the 5' RACE reads, yielding one entry per CDR3 protein. The sample lists roughly 190,000 distinct CDR3 sequences; roughly 12% were seen once. Sequenced input: blood, either unsorted or a sorted T cell fraction (not recorded which). The rearrangement uses TRBV27 and TRBJ1-2; D is undetermined. The TCR comes from a male donor with ankylosing spondylitis or in good health (not recorded which). CDR3 sequence (DNA): TGTGCCACACGAGGTCCCGTTTATGGCTACACCTTC. Translation: CATRGPVYGYTF.